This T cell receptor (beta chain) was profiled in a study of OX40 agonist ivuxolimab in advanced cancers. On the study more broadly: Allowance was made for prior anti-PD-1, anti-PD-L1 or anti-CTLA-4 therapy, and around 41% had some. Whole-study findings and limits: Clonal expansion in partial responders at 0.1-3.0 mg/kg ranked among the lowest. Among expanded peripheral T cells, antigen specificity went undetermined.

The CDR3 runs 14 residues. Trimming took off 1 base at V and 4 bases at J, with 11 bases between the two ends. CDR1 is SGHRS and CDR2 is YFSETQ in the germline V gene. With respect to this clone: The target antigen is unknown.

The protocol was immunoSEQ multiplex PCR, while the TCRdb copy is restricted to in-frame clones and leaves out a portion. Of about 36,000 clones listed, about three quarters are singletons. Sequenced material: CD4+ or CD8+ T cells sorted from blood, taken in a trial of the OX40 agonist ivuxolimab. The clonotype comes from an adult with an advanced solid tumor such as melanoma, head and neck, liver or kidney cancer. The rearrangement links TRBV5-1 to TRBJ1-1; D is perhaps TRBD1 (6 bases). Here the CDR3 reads CASSLTAGVTEAFF. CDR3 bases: TGCGCCAGCAGCTTGACGGCAGGGGTCACTGAAGCTTTCTTT.